These 17 T cell receptor beta chains came from one sample sequenced in a study of cytomegalovirus exposure and HLA in healthy donors (dated by TCRdb to the late 2010s). Library preparation used the immunoSEQ multiplex PCR assay. For the multiplex PCR, a mixture combining 60 forward primers for TCR Vbeta segments and 13 reverse primers for TCR Jbeta segments was used. What TCRdb holds here is the immuneACCESS table cut down to in-frame rearrangements. Part of the clones is not present; checked against another copy, under half of the missing clones reflect an unresolved V gene, and the others are unexplained. The sample table contains around 180,000 clones; only one count was recorded for approximately 80% of them. The ten largest clones represent less than 0.65% of the sample. Sequencing was carried out using PBMCs. The receptors shown here come from a woman aged 50 to 60 in good health and CMV-seronegative.

The chain uses TRBV4-2 and TRBJ2-7, with 10 bases lining up with TRBD2. Per the germline V gene, CDR1 is LGHNA and CDR2 is YNFKEQ. This CDR3 comprises 19 residues. With V trimmed by 3 bases and J by 4 bases, 18 bases remained unmatched. The CDR3 coding sequence is TGTGCCAGCAGCCACTCCCTGGCCCCAATAGCGGGAGGTATTTACGAGCAGTACTTC. Its translation: CASSHSLAPIAGGIYEQYF.

This clone was counted between two and nine times. The chain employs TRBV7-3 and TRBJ2-3; 13 bases map to TRBD2. This CDR3 region has 15 residues. The ends lost 8 bases at V and 6 bases at J; junction bases unmatched: 8. Germline V gene data show CDR1 as SGHTA and CDR2 as FQGTGA. In DNA, the CDR3 is TGTGCCAGCGGGGGACTAGCGGGATCCCTGGATACGCAGTATTTT. Its protein is CASGGLAGSLDTQYF.

This clone was detected a few times. The V call is TRBV19, the J call TRBJ2-1, with 9 bases that match TRBD1. The trim removed 5 bases at V and 6 bases at J, leaving 11 bases unmatched. The CDR3 has 16 amino acids. CDR1 is LNHDA, CDR2 SQIVND, per germline (reference sequence). The CDR3 DNA is TGTGCCAGTAGTTTCATCGACAGGGGGTTTTCCAATGAGCAGTTCTTC. It codes for CASSFIDRGFSNEQFF.

The gene calls are TRBV28 and TRBJ2-2; 9 bases map to TRBD1. Germline CDR1 MDHEN, CDR2 SYDVKM. This CDR3 contains 15 residues. The junction had 5 bases not matched to a gene; V was cut back by 6 bases and J by 3 bases. Written as DNA, the CDR3 is TGTGCCAGCAGACAGGGGGCGCGGGACACCGGGGAGCTGTTTTTT. The encoded protein is CASRQGARDTGELFF.

The V gene is TRBV27, the J gene TRBJ2-5, with D perhaps matching TRBD2 (6 bases). V dropped 3 bases and J dropped 4 bases, with 12 bases sitting between them. CDR1 MNHEY and CDR2 SMNVEV come from the germline V gene (reference sequence). The CDR3 has 14 amino acids. This CDR3 is CASSLLGRPETQYF. The CDR3 DNA is TGTGCCAGCAGTTTGCTAGGGAGGCCAGAGACCCAGTACTTC.

The rearrangement joins TRBV18 to TRBJ2-7; D is perhaps TRBD2 (5 bases). Germline V gene sequence: CDR1 KGHSH, CDR2 LQKENI. V was shortened by 2 bases and J by 6 bases, with 23 bases between the two germline ends. The CDR3 length is 17 residues. CDR3 in amino acids: CASSPLGVAGQALEQYF. For the CDR3, the DNA is TGTGCCAGCTCACCATTGGGAGTTGCGGGCCAGGCCCTCGAGCAGTACTTC.

V usage is TRBV5-5 and J usage is TRBJ2-1, with TRBD2 identical over 16 bases. With V trimmed by 4 bases and J by 9 bases, 10 bases remained unmatched. The length of the CDR3 is 17 residues. Germline V CDR1 and CDR2: SGHKS, YYEKEE (reference sequence). As DNA, the CDR3 is TGTGCCAGCAGCCCGGGACTAGCGGGAGGGGTCGTGGGTGAGCAGTTCTTC. Protein sequence: CASSPGLAGGVVGEQFF.

J is TRBJ2-1 and V is TRBV7-3, with 10 bases that match TRBD1. The length of the CDR3 is 15 residues. Germline CDR1 reads SGHTA; CDR2 reads FQGTGA. The V and J ends lost 4 bases and 7 bases, in that order; junction bases with no gene match: 7. The CDR3 loop is CASSSDRGHVNEQFF. As DNA, the CDR3 is TGTGCCAGCAGCTCCGACAGGGGGCATGTTAATGAGCAGTTCTTC.

The chain uses TRBV6-5 and TRBJ1-4, with D possibly being TRBD1 (6 bases). The length of the CDR3 is 14 residues. Looked up from germline, CDR1 is MNHEY and CDR2 is SVGAGI. V was trimmed by 5 bases and J by 8 bases, leaving 15 bases between them. CDR3 region: CASSPQGHYEKLFF. The DNA for the CDR3 is TGTGCCAGCAGTCCGCAGGGACATTACGAAAAACTGTTTTTT.

The rearrangement links TRBV19 to TRBJ2-2, with unresolved D. The CDR3 is 16 residues long. Germline lookup yields CDR1 LNHDA and CDR2 SQIVND (reference sequence). Trimming cost V 6 bases and J 3 bases, with 17 bases left between them. The CDR3 sequence: CASSPLLIRDTGELFF. DNA for the CDR3: TGTGCCAGTAGCCCCCTCCTCATTCGAGACACCGGGGAGCTGTTTTTT.

The chain has TRBV7-8 and TRBJ1-1, with D possibly being TRBD1 (6 bases). The CDR3 is made up of 15 amino acids. Per germline, CDR1 SGHVS and CDR2 FQNEAQ. V lost 6 bases, J lost 3 bases, and 17 bases lay in between. The CDR3 bases are TGTGCCAGCAGGCAACCTACAGGGCTCTACACTGAAGCTTTCTTT. Its translation: CASRQPTGLYTEAFF.

This chain connects TRBV4-1 to TRBJ1-6, with no clear D. The CDR3 extends over 14 amino acids. Germline V gives CDR1 MGHRA, CDR2 YSYEKL. Trimming stripped 3 bases from V and 8 bases from J, with 11 bases between. In DNA form, the CDR3 reads TGCGCCAGCAGCCAGGGCAGGACTGATTCACCCCTCCACTTT. This sequence encodes CASSQGRTDSPLHF.

V is TRBV5-1 and J is TRBJ2-6; possibly TRBD2 for D (5 bases). The germline CDR1 and CDR2 sequences are SGHRS and YFSETQ. With 1 base removed from V and 4 bases from J, the gap between germline ends came to 15 bases. The CDR3 extends over 17 amino acids. The CDR3 nucleotides read TGCGCCAGCAGCTTGTTAACACAGCCGGGGGGGGCCAACGTCCTGACTTTC. Translation gives CASSLLTQPGGANVLTF.

J is TRBJ2-3 and V is TRBV9; possible D gene TRBD2, 5 bases. The CDR3 is made up of 14 amino acids. The germline CDR1 and CDR2 sequences are SGDLS and YYNGEE. Trimming left V 0 bases short and J 7 bases short, with 12 bases between. The CDR3 nucleotides read TGTGCCAGCAGCGTAGCCGCGGGCGACTATACGCAGTATTTT. Translation: CASSVAAGDYTQYF.

V gene TRBV21-1 combines with J gene TRBJ2-5; the D call TRBD2 from the table was never checked on the DNA. The end of the DNA is better explained by TRBJ2-7, so the J call may be wrong. TRBV21-1 is designated a pseudogene. The CDR3 spans 14 residues. The CDR3 sequence is CASSKAGGPYEQYF. DNA of the CDR3: TGTGCCAGCAGCAAGGCGGGAGGGCCCTACGAGCAGTACTTC.

V is TRBV2 and J is TRBJ1-3, with a possible D match to TRBD1 (5 bases). The CDR3 contains 12 residues. Trimming shortened V by 2 bases and J by 10 bases, and 9 bases separated the two germline ends. Germline V gene sequence: CDR1 SNHLY, CDR2 FYNNEI. For the CDR3, the DNA is TGTGCCAGCAGTGAACGGGGGACGACCATATATTTT. This codes for CASSERGTTIYF.

The rearrangement uses TRBV7-2 and TRBJ2-1; a weak D match, TRBD2 (5 bases). The CDR3 contains 13 residues. V was trimmed by 5 bases and J by 8 bases, leaving 13 bases between them. Germline assignment: CDR1 SGHTA and CDR2 FQGNSA. CDR3 loop: CASSVGDGDEQFF. The CDR3 bases are TGTGCCAGCAGCGTAGGTGACGGGGATGAGCAGTTCTTC.